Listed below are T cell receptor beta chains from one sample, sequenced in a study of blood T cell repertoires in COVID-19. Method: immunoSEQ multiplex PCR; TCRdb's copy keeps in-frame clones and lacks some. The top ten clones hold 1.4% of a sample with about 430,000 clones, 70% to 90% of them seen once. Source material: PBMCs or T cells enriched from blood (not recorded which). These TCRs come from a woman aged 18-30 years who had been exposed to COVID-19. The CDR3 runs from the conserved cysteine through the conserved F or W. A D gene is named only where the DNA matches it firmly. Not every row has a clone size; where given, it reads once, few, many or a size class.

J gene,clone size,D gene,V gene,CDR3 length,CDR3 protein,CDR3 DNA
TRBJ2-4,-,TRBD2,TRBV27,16,CASTPTSGGARNIQYF,TGTGCCAGCACCCCGACTAGCGGGGGGGCCAGAAACATTCAGTACTTC
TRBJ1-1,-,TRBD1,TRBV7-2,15,CASVDRALMNTEAFF,TGTGCCAGTGTGGACAGGGCACTAATGAACACTGAAGCTTTCTTT
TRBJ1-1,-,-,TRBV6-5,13,CASRLPSSTEAFF,TGTGCCAGCAGACTCCCTTCGAGCACTGAAGCTTTCTTT
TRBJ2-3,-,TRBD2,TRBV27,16,CASSLFAGGNTDTQYF,TGTGCCAGCAGTTTATTTGCGGGGGGGAACACAGATACGCAGTATTTT
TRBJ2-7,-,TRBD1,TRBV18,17,CASSPPPWGQGTYEQYF,TGTGCCAGCTCACCACCCCCGTGGGGACAGGGTACCTACGAGCAGTACTTC
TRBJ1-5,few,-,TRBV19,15,CASTTAGPQGQPQHF,TGTGCCAGTACCACCGCGGGGCCCCAGGGTCAGCCCCAGCATTTT
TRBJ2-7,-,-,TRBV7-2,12,CASSLAVYEQYF,TGTGCCAGCAGCTTAGCCGTTTACGAGCAGTACTTC
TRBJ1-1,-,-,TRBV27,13,CASSSRENTEAFF,TGTGCCAGCAGTTCGCGGGAGAACACTGAAGCTTTCTTT
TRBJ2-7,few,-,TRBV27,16,CASSSPGGSSSYEQYF,TGTGCCAGCAGTTCCCCCGGGGGTAGTAGCTCCTACGAGCAGTACTTC
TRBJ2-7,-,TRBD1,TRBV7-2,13,CASSGQVFYEQYF,TGTGCCAGCAGCGGACAGGTTTTCTACGAGCAGTACTTC
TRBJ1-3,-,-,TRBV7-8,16,CASSEWEGLDGNTIYF,TGTGCCAGCAGCGAGTGGGAGGGGTTGGACGGAAACACCATATATTTT
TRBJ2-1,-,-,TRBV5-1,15,CASSLPSDRRNEQFF,TGCGCCAGCAGTCTCCCATCAGACAGGCGGAATGAGCAGTTCTTC
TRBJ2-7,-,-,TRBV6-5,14,CASSYSGEVNEQYF,TGTGCCAGCAGTTACTCAGGGGAGGTAAACGAGCAGTACTTC
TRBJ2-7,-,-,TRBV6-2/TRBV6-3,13,CASSYLGGYEQYF,TGTGCCAGCAGTTACCTCGGGGGCTACGAGCAGTACTTC
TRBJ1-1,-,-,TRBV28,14,CASSWRGRGTEAFF,TGTGCCAGCAGCTGGAGGGGACGTGGAACTGAAGCTTTCTTT
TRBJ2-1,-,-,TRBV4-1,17,CASSQDDHRATYNEQFF,TGCGCCAGCAGCCAAGACGATCATCGCGCCACCTACAATGAGCAGTTCTTC
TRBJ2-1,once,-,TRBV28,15,CASSLLGAGYNEQFF,TGTGCCAGCAGTTTATTAGGGGCGGGGTACAATGAGCAGTTCTTC
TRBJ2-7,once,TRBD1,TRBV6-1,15,CASSLFGTASYEQYF,TGTGCCAGCAGTTTGTTTGGGACAGCATCATACGAGCAGTACTTC
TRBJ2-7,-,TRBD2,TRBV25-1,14,CASSECGRAYEQYF,TGTGCCAGCAGTGAATGCGGGAGGGCCTACGAGCAGTACTTC
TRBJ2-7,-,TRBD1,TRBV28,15,CASSDTGAPGYEQYF,TGTGCCAGCAGTGACACAGGGGCCCCCGGATACGAGCAGTACTTC
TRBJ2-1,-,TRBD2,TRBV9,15,CASSVAGGGGNEQFF,TGTGCCAGCAGCGTAGCCGGGGGGGGAGGGAATGAGCAGTTCTTC
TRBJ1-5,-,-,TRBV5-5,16,CASKEQGMISNQPQHF,TGTGCCAGCAAAGAACAGGGAATGATATCCAATCAGCCCCAGCATTTT
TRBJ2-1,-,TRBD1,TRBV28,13,CASSVDRVNEQFF,TGTGCCAGCAGTGTGGACAGGGTAAATGAGCAGTTCTTC
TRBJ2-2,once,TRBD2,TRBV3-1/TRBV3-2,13,CASSHGRAGELFF,TGTGCCAGCAGCCATGGGAGGGCCGGGGAGCTGTTTTTT
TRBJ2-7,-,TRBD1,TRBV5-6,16,CASSSSYRGSVYEQYF,TGTGCCAGCAGCTCAAGTTACAGGGGTTCGGTCTACGAGCAGTACTTC
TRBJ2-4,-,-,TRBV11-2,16,CASSLVGEWAKNIQYF,TGTGCCAGCAGCTTAGTTGGGGAGTGGGCCAAAAACATTCAGTACTTC
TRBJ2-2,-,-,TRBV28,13,CASSGTNTGELFF,TGTGCCAGCAGCGGGACTAACACCGGGGAGCTGTTTTTT
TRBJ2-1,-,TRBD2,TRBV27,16,CASRASGGSSYNEQFF,TGTGCCAGCAGGGCTAGCGGGGGGAGCTCCTACAATGAGCAGTTCTTC
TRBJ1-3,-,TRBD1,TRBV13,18,CASSWTGTGISSGNTIYF,TGTGCCAGCAGCTGGACCGGGACAGGGATTTCCTCTGGAAACACCATATATTTT
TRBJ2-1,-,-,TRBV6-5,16,CASSYSYGSDYNEQFF,TGTGCCAGCAGTTACTCCTACGGGAGCGATTACAATGAGCAGTTCTTC
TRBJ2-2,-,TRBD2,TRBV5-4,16,CASSLVRGADTGELFF,TGTGCCAGCAGCTTGGTGCGGGGGGCCGACACCGGGGAGCTGTTTTTT
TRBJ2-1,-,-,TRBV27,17,CASSFRPGLSSYNEQFF,TGTGCCAGCAGTTTCCGCCCTGGACTGAGCTCCTACAATGAGCAGTTCTTC
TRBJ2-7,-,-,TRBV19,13,CASTDRSSYEQYF,TGTGCCAGTACCGACAGGAGCTCCTACGAGCAGTACTTC
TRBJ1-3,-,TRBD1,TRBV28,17,CASSNIHLQGAGNTIYF,TGTGCCAGCAGTAACATTCACCTACAGGGGGCTGGAAACACCATATATTTT
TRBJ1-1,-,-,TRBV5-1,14,CASSWGGMNTEAFF,TGCGCCAGCAGTTGGGGGGGAATGAACACTGAAGCTTTCTTT
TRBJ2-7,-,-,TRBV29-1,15,CSVEVGDSSSYEQYF,TGCAGCGTTGAAGTAGGCGATTCTAGCTCCTACGAGCAGTACTTC
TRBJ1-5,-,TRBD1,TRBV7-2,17,CASSTPQGGDSNQPQHF,TGTGCCAGCAGCACGCCACAGGGGGGCGATAGCAATCAGCCCCAGCATTTT
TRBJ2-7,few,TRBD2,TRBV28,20,CASSPINARRGEGPRYEQYF,TGTGCCAGCAGTCCAATCAACGCCCGACGGGGGGAGGGCCCCCGATACGAGCAGTACTTC
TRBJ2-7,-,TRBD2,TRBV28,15,CAIGLAGASSYEQYF,TGTGCCATCGGGCTAGCGGGGGCGAGCTCCTACGAGCAGTACTTC
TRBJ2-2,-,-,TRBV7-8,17,CASSALGGGDSTGELFF,TGTGCCAGCAGCGCCCTAGGGGGGGGAGATAGTACCGGGGAGCTGTTTTTT